One sample yielded the 20 T cell receptor beta chains listed below, sequenced in a study of vaccination and CD4 T cells after COVID-19. Their antigens remain unidentified. Described time point: late sampling 161 to 241 days after vaccination in a few convalescent patients. Specified treatment: approximately nine-day PBMC culture with coronavirus spike peptide pools or control peptides (ViraFEST assay). An Oncomine TCR Beta short-read assay was used to sequence the DNA from cultured CD4+ T cells. Each CDR3 protein gets one entry after TCRdb re-called the PCR reads with MiXCR. Of about 20,000 distinct CDR3 sequences in the sample, less than 40% were seen once. The material was CD4+ T cells from blood, cultured in vitro, obtained about 7 months after SARS-CoV-2 vaccination. These receptors were collected from a human donor who had recovered from COVID-19.

The chain recombines TRBV20-1 with TRBJ2-7, with a weak D call TRBD2 (7 bases). CDR3 size: 13 residues. V was trimmed by 6 bases and J by 4 bases, leaving 16 bases between them. The germline V gene encodes CDR1 DFQATT and CDR2 SNEGSKA (reference sequence). CDR3 coding DNA: TGCAGTGCCCCGCCGGCGGGGGCATACGAGCAGTACTTC. The encoded protein is CSAPPAGAYEQYF.

The genes are TRBV28 and TRBJ1-5; 8 nucleotides agree with TRBD1. Germline-derived CDR1 and CDR2 are MDHEN and SYDVKM. The CDR3 covers 16 residues. J lost 1 base, V lost 2 bases, and 4 bases had no gene match. CDR3 DNA sequence: TGTGCCAGCAGTTTACCTCAGGGGGCGAGCAATCAGCCCCAGCATTTT. It is translated as CASSLPQGASNQPQHF.

A few counts support this clonotype. The gene calls are TRBV2 and TRBJ1-2; the match to TRBD1 covers 7 bases. The CDR3 is 14 amino acids. Germline V CDR1 and CDR2: SNHLY, FYNNEI. With 6 bases clipped from V and 4 bases from J, the junction kept 8 bases outside the gene matches. The CDR3 spells CASRPRTGRYGYTF. The CDR3 DNA reads TGTGCCAGCAGGCCCAGGACAGGCCGCTATGGCTACACCTTC.

This clonotype was counted a few times. The chain couples TRBV20-1 to TRBJ2-1; tentatively, D is TRBD1 (5 bases). V lost 2 bases to trimming and J lost 7 bases, with 9 bases between them. CDR1 DFQATT and CDR2 SNEGSKA come from the germline V gene (reference sequence). This CDR3 contains 12 residues. The CDR3 DNA is TGCAGTGCTAGAAAGGGGCTGAATGAGCAGTTCTTC. Its protein product is CSARKGLNEQFF.

V usage is TRBV6-1 and J usage is TRBJ1-5, with 7 bases fitting TRBD1. The CDR3 consists of 15 residues. The germline CDR1 and CDR2 sequences are MNHNS and SASEGT. Trimming took 6 bases from V and 0 from J; bases not matched to a gene: 5. CDR3 bases: TGTGCCAGCAGCCGTACAGGGGATAGCAATCAGCCCCAGCATTTT. It yields the protein CASSRTGDSNQPQHF.

The gene calls are TRBV10-3 and TRBJ1-2; the D is unclear. This CDR3 region has 16 residues. The germline V gene encodes CDR1 ENHRY and CDR2 SYGVKD. V lost 8 bases, J lost 3 bases, and 22 bases lay in between. The CDR3 sequence is CAIHRTGHGSHYGYTF. The CDR3 DNA reads TGTGCCATCCACCGGACCGGGCACGGTTCGCACTATGGCTACACCTTC.

In its sample, this clonotype was seen a few times. V is TRBV20-1 and J is TRBJ1-1; D is ambiguous. The germline CDR1 and CDR2 sequences are DFQATT and SNEGSKA (reference sequence). Trimming left V 2 bases short and J 2 bases short, with 12 bases between. This CDR3 has 14 amino acids. The CDR3 coding sequence is TGCAGTGCTAGATTGGGTTTTATCAACACTGAAGCTTTCTTT. It translates to CSARLGFINTEAFF.

This clonotype was found a few times. The V and J genes are TRBV6-1 and TRBJ2-7, with 9 bases that match TRBD1. After removal of 8 bases from V and 1 base from J, the junction contained 15 bases not matched to a gene. The germline V gene has CDR1 MNHNS and CDR2 SASEGT. The CDR3 is 17 residues long. CDR3 loop: CASRRGTGLRWSYEQYF. Here the CDR3 DNA reads TGTGCCAGCCGTCGGGGGACAGGGCTAAGATGGTCCTACGAGCAGTACTTC.

The rearrangement uses TRBV10-2 and TRBJ1-2; TRBD1 is a possible D gene (5 bases). V was shortened by 6 bases and J by 7 bases, with 12 bases between the two germline ends. This CDR3 has 12 amino acids. Germline V CDR1 and CDR2: WSHSY, SAAADI. The CDR3 is CASSSGRTGYTF. The CDR3 DNA follows: TGCGCCAGCAGCTCAGGGAGAACTGGCTACACCTTC.

Here the CDR3 DNA reads TGCAGCGTTGGGCCTGGGGCCAACGTCCTGACTTTC. Amino acid sequence: CSVGPGANVLTF. This sequence joins TRBV29-1 and TRBJ2-6, with D hard to call. The CDR3 is 12 amino acids. Germline assignment: CDR1 SQVTM and CDR2 ANQGSEA. Trimming cost V 4 bases and J 2 bases, with 3 bases left between them.

The chain carries TRBV11-2 and TRBJ1-1; no clear D. The V end was cut by 3 bases, the J end by 5 bases, with 13 bases between. Germline lookup yields CDR1 SGHAT and CDR2 FQNNGV. CDR3 length: 14 amino acids. The DNA of the CDR3 is TGTGCCAGCAGCTTGGCCGGGGATGGTACTGAAGCTTTCTTT. Translated, it gives CASSLAGDGTEAFF.

This sequence joins TRBV20-1 and TRBJ2-7; possibly TRBD1 or TRBD2 for D (5 bases each). The CDR3 sequence is 10 residues long. The germline V gene encodes CDR1 DFQATT and CDR2 SNEGSKA (reference sequence). In DNA form, the CDR3 reads TGCAGTGCGGCTGGGACCCTAAATAGCGTC. Its protein is CSAAGTLNSV.

The V call is TRBV27, the J call TRBJ2-2; 8 nucleotides line up with TRBD1. CDR3 length: 15 amino acids. CDR1 and CDR2 (germline): MNHEY, SMNVEV (reference sequence). The ends lost 1 base at V and 7 bases at J; junction bases unmatched: 5. In DNA form, the CDR3 reads TGTGCCAGCAGTTTATGGACAGGGTCGGGCGGGGAGCTGTTTTTT. It yields the protein CASSLWTGSGGELFF.

This clonotype appeared a few times. This rearrangement joins TRBV6-1 to TRBJ1-1, with TRBD1 identical over 10 bases. Trimming removed 7 bases from V and 6 bases from J; junction bases left unmatched: 5. This CDR3 region has 13 residues. Germline CDR1 is MNHNS and CDR2 is SASEGT. CDR3 in amino acids: CASTRTGGAEAFF. As DNA, the CDR3 is TGTGCCAGCACTAGGACAGGGGGTGCTGAAGCTTTCTTT.

The gene calls are TRBV23-1 and TRBJ1-5; D may be TRBD1 (6 bases). TRBV23-1 belongs to the ORF category, with a function that is uncertain. CDR3 length: 14 amino acids. V was trimmed by 4 bases and J by 11 bases, leaving 18 bases between them. The CDR3 nucleotides are TGCGCCAGCAGTCGGTCGACAGGACCGGAGGCCCAGCATTTT. It is translated as CASSRSTGPEAQHF.

V and J are TRBV20-1 and TRBJ2-3; either TRBD1 or TRBD2 may fit D (5 bases each). Germline V gene sequence: CDR1 DFQATT, CDR2 SNEGSKA (reference sequence). The CDR3 is 17 amino acids. V was pared by 4 bases and J by 0 bases, with 20 bases between. DNA of the CDR3: TGCAGTGCTACCTTATCGGGACCTGGGGCTAGCACAGATACGCAGTATTTT. This translates into CSATLSGPGASTDTQYF.

The J gene is TRBJ1-6, the V gene TRBV28; maybe TRBD1 (6 bases). CDR1 is MDHEN and CDR2 is SYDVKM in the germline V gene. The CDR3 loop spans 14 amino acids. Deletions cut 8 bases from V and 7 bases from J, with 15 bases between. The chain's CDR3 is CASVAGTLNSPLHF. CDR3 in DNA: TGTGCCAGCGTGGCGGGGACACTAAATTCACCCCTCCACTTT.

This clonotype was seen a single time. V is TRBV4-1 and J is TRBJ2-7; D perhaps matches TRBD1 (6 bases). With 0 bases removed from V and 0 bases from J, the gap between germline ends came to 15 bases. This CDR3 contains 17 residues. Germline V gene data show CDR1 as MGHRA and CDR2 as YSYEKL. CDR3 nucleotides: TGCGCCAGCAGCCAAGATTGGACCAGACAGGTCTCCTACGAGCAGTACTTC. It specifies CASSQDWTRQVSYEQYF.

The chain joins TRBV18 to TRBJ2-1; 7 nucleotides agree with TRBD2. CDR3 size: 14 residues. V lost 1 base to trimming and J lost 8 bases; unmatched junction nucleotides: 5. Germline CDR1 and CDR2: KGHSH and LQKENI. The CDR3 region has the DNA TGTGCCAGCTCACCACGACTAGCAAAGGATGAGCAGTTCTTC. This sequence encodes CASSPRLAKDEQFF.

This clonotype was counted only a few times. V gene TRBV11-3 combines with J gene TRBJ2-3; 9 nucleotides match TRBD1. The CDR3 totals 14 residues. V trimming: 5 bases; J trimming: 6 bases; junction bases outside the gene matches: 6. The V gene's germline CDR1 is SGHNT and CDR2 YENEEA. The CDR3 region has the DNA TGTGCCAGCAGCCCAGGACAGGGGTGGGATACGCAGTATTTT. It yields the protein CASSPGQGWDTQYF.